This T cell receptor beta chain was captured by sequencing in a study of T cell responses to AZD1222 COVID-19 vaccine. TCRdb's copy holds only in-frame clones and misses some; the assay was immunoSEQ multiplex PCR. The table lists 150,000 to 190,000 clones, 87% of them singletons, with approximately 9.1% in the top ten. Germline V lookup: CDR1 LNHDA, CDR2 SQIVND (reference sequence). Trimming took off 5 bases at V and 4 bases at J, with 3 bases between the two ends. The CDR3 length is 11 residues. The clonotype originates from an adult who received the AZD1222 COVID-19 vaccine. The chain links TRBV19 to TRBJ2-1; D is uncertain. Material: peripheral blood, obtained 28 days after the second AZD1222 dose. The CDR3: CASSVYNEQFF. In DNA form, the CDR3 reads TGTGCCAGTAGTGTGTACAATGAGCAGTTCTTC.